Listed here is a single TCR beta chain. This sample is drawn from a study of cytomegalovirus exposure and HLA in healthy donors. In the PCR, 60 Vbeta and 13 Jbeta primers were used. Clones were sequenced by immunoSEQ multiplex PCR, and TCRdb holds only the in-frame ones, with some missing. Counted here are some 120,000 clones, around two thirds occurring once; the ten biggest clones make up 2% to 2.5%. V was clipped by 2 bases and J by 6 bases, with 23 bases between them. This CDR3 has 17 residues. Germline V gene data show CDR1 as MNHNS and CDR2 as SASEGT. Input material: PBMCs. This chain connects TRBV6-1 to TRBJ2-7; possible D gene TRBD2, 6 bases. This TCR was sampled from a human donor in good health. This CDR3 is CASSEHLPRGTAGEQYF. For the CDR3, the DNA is TGTGCCAGCAGTGAACATCTCCCGCGCGGGACGGCGGGCGAGCAGTACTTC.